Below are 29 T cell receptor beta chains sequenced from a single sample in a study of T-cell reconstitution after alpha-beta-depleted transplantation in children (dated by TCRdb to between 2015 and 2016). The library was produced with PCR. The sample was run on an Illumina HiSeq 2500. To normalize quantification of the TCRbeta repertoire, the TCR libraries were built with molecular barcoding that relied on unique molecular identifiers. TCRdb's own reprocessing of the public reads used fastp at Q25 and MiXCR and kept productive beta chains. One record per CDR3 amino acid sequence lists the most common genes and DNA. The sample table holds under 450,000 distinct CDR3 sequences, of which about an eighth were seen once. The ten largest account for over 3.5% of the sample. The sample was PBMCs, taken from the stem cell graft. The source of these receptors is a human donor who donated a stem cell graft to a child with Fanconi anemia.

This clonotype was seen a few times. V gene TRBV20-1 combines with J gene TRBJ1-6; possibly TRBD1 for D (6 bases). Germline CDR1 is DFQATT and CDR2 is SNEGSKA (reference sequence). Trimming pared 5 bases from V and 6 bases from J, leaving 17 bases between. CDR3 size: 15 residues. The CDR3 DNA sequence: TGCAGTGCTCCATTTAGAGGACAGCCTAATTCACCCCTCCACTTT. This translates into CSAPFRGQPNSPLHF.

The chain is built from TRBV5-1 and TRBJ2-1, with 8 positions matching TRBD1. V shed 0 bases and J 6 bases; nucleotides not matched to a gene: 5. The CDR3 runs to 15 residues. Germline lookup yields CDR1 SGHRS and CDR2 YFSETQ. As DNA, the CDR3 is TGCGCCAGCAGCTTGGCCCTGACAGGGGCCAATGAGCAGTTCTTC. This gives the protein CASSLALTGANEQFF. Together with reference TRBV5-1 and TRBJ2-1, the CDR3 gives the full variable domain: KAGVTQTPRYLIKTRGQQVTLSCSPISGHRSVSWYQQTPGQGLQFLFEYFSETQRNKGNFPGRFSGRQFSNSRSEMNVSTLELGDSALYLCASSLALTGANEQFFGPGTRLTVL.

This clonotype appeared many times. This chain connects TRBV10-3 to TRBJ2-3; 11 bases line up with TRBD2. This CDR3 comprises 17 residues. The germline CDR1 and CDR2 sequences are ENHRY and SYGVKD. Trimming at V came to 3 bases and at J to 5 bases, leaving 10 bases not matched to a gene. CDR3 protein: CAISDGLAGGGLDTQYF. DNA of the CDR3: TGTGCCATCAGTGACGGTCTAGCGGGGGGCGGGCTAGATACGCAGTATTTT.

The chain links TRBV4-2 to TRBJ1-4; TRBD1 is a possible D gene (5 bases). Germline CDR1 LGHNA, CDR2 YNFKEQ. The CDR3 consists of 18 residues. V was shortened by 0 bases and J by 2 bases, with 16 bases between the two germline ends. This CDR3 reads CASSQDRAGRQTNEKLFF. CDR3 coding DNA: TGTGCCAGCAGCCAAGATAGGGCAGGGAGGCAGACTAATGAAAAACTGTTTTTT.

This clonotype was counted between two and nine times. The CDR3 loop is CASSLGQTPTF. The CDR3 nucleotides read TGTGCCAGCAGCTTAGGGCAGACTCCCACCTTC. The chain recombines TRBV7-9 with TRBJ1-2; D is ambiguous. This CDR3 has 11 amino acids. The germline V and J ends were trimmed by 1 base and 13 bases, with 10 bases remaining between them. The V gene's germline CDR1 is SEHNR and CDR2 FQNEAQ (reference sequence).

This clonotype was counted between two and nine times. V usage is TRBV25-1 and J usage is TRBJ2-3; the D is unclear. The length of the CDR3 is 14 residues. Germline assignment: CDR1 MGHDK and CDR2 SYGVNS. The V end lost 2 bases, the J end lost 1 base, and 7 bases lay between the germline ends. The DNA for the CDR3 is TGTGCCAGCAGTGAACCACAAGGCACAGATACGCAGTATTTT. The encoded protein is CASSEPQGTDTQYF. The full variable domain, with the rest looked up from reference TRBV25-1 and TRBJ2-3, is EADIYQTPRYLVIGTGKKITLECSQTMGHDKMYWYQQDPGMELHLIHYSYGVNSTEKGDLSSESTVSRIRTEHFPLTLESARPSHTSQYLCASSEPQGTDTQYFGPGTRLTVL.

This clonotype was detected many times. The V gene is TRBV9, the J gene TRBJ1-2; D not resolved. V lost 0 bases, J lost 2 bases, and 8 bases lay in between. The CDR3 is 14 residues long. Germline CDR1 and CDR2: SGDLS and YYNGEE. CDR3 sequence reads: CASSVGGRNYGYTF. The CDR3 DNA reads as TGTGCCAGCAGCGTAGGTGGGCGGAACTATGGCTACACCTTC.

This clonotype was observed a handful of times. J is TRBJ1-1 and V is TRBV13, with D possibly TRBD1 on 6 matching bases. Germline CDR1 is PRHDT and CDR2 is FYEKMQ (reference sequence). The CDR3 loop spans 16 amino acids. V was clipped by 4 bases and J by 1 base, with 16 bases between them. CDR3 DNA: TGTGCCAGCAGCTCCCGATCGAGGGGGGCGAACACTGAAGCTTTCTTT. This translates into CASSSRSRGANTEAFF.

The chain couples TRBV7-2 to TRBJ1-4, with D uncertain. The CDR3 extends over 13 amino acids. Trimming removed 4 bases at V and 2 bases at J, with 5 bases between. CDR1 and CDR2 (germline): SGHTA, FQGNSA. The CDR3 sequence: CASSSRTNEKLFF. The CDR3 DNA sequence: TGTGCCAGCAGCTCCCGTACTAATGAAAAACTGTTTTTT.

The chain recombines TRBV29-1 with TRBJ2-5, with a possible D match to TRBD1 (5 bases). Deletions cut 7 bases from V and 5 bases from J, with 14 bases between. The germline CDR1 and CDR2 sequences are SQVTM and ANQGSEA. CDR3 length equals 12 residues. The CDR3: CSGVRVGETQYF. As DNA, the CDR3 is TGCAGCGGGGTCAGGGTCGGGGAGACCCAGTACTTC.

The V and J genes are TRBV5-1 and TRBJ2-5; D gene unclear. Germline V lookup: CDR1 SGHRS, CDR2 YFSETQ. The CDR3 sequence is 11 residues long. Trimming took 8 bases from V and 4 from J, leaving 9 bases between them. The CDR3 nucleotides read TGCGCCAGTTTGAGAAGAGAGACCCAGTACTTC. As protein: CASLRRETQYF. Based on the CDR3 plus reference TRBV5-1 and TRBJ2-5, the full variable domain is KAGVTQTPRYLIKTRGQQVTLSCSPISGHRSVSWYQQTPGQGLQFLFEYFSETQRNKGNFPGRFSGRQFSNSRSEMNVSTLELGDSALYLCASLRRETQYFGPGTRLLVL.

This clonotype was seen at least ten times. The V and J genes are TRBV6-5 and TRBJ2-5; D is perhaps TRBD2 (6 bases). V was cut by 6 bases and J by 3 bases, with 8 bases left in between. The CDR3 contains 12 residues. Per germline, CDR1 MNHEY and CDR2 SVGAGI. CDR3 amino acids: CASSRGEETQYF. The CDR3 DNA follows: TGTGCCAGCAGCCGCGGGGAAGAGACCCAGTACTTC.

The rearrangement links TRBV12-3 or TRBV12-4 to TRBJ2-3; D uncertain. Trimming cost V 6 bases and J 7 bases, with 11 bases left between them. The CDR3 extends over 12 amino acids. CDR3: CASSQLRYTQYF. In DNA form, the CDR3 reads TGTGCCAGCAGCCAACTGAGATATACGCAGTATTTT.

The chain links TRBV27 to TRBJ2-7, with D perhaps being TRBD1 or TRBD2 (5 bases each). Germline V gives CDR1 MNHEY, CDR2 SMNVEV (reference sequence). This CDR3 spans 15 amino acids. Deletions cut 2 bases from V and 3 bases from J, with 14 bases between. This CDR3 is CASSLVGGGVYEQYF. In DNA, the CDR3 is TGTGCCAGCAGTTTAGTAGGTGGGGGAGTCTACGAGCAGTACTTC.

The rearrangement uses TRBV9 and TRBJ1-1; D gene uncertain. This CDR3 region has 12 residues. V gave up 0 bases and J gave up 7 bases, with 7 bases separating them. Germline values: CDR1 SGDLS, CDR2 YYNGEE. The DNA for the CDR3 is TGTGCCAGCAGCGTAGAGCGAGGTGAAGCTTTCTTT. Amino acid sequence: CASSVERGEAFF. Complete variable domain (other parts from reference TRBV9 and TRBJ1-1): DSGVTQTPKHLITATGQRVTLRCSPRSGDLSVYWYQQSLDQGLQFLIQYYNGEERAKGNILERFSAQQFPDLHSELNLSSLELGDSALYFCASSVERGEAFFGQGTRLTVV.

This clonotype was detected a few times. V gene TRBV10-3 combines with J gene TRBJ2-6; D may be TRBD1 (5 bases). Germline V lookup: CDR1 ENHRY, CDR2 SYGVKD. The CDR3 contains 18 residues. The V gene lost 7 bases and the J gene lost 0 bases, with 19 bases spanning the gap. The DNA for the CDR3 is TGTGCCATCACGGCCTTCCAGGGCTCCCGCTCTGGGGCCAACGTCCTGACTTTC. This sequence encodes CAITAFQGSRSGANVLTF.

This clonotype was observed a handful of times. This chain links TRBV7-2 with TRBJ2-1; D might be TRBD1 (5 bases). The CDR3 runs to 15 residues. V lost 5 bases, J lost 0 bases, and 11 bases lay in between. CDR1 is SGHTA and CDR2 is FQGNSA in the germline V gene. CDR3 nucleotide sequence: TGTGCCAGCAGCGGGGCAGTTAGCTCCTACAATGAGCAGTTCTTC. Its protein product is CASSGAVSSYNEQFF.

This clonotype appeared a few times. The rearrangement links TRBV20-1 to TRBJ2-7; weak D call: TRBD2 (5 bases). The length of the CDR3 is 15 residues. CDR1 and CDR2 (germline): DFQATT, SNEGSKA (reference sequence). V lost 0 bases and J lost 2, with 14 bases in between. The CDR3 is CSARDPTGLTYEQYF. For the CDR3, the DNA is TGCAGTGCTAGAGATCCAACGGGGTTAACCTACGAGCAGTACTTC.

This clonotype showed up many times. This chain links TRBV25-1 with TRBJ2-7; D call uncertain. The germline gives CDR1 MGHDK, CDR2 SYGVNS. The ends were cut back, 7 bases at V and 9 bases at J, with 19 bases in the middle. The length of the CDR3 is 13 residues. This chain's CDR3 is CASIRQGQLGQYV. CDR3 coding DNA: TGTGCCAGCATTAGACAAGGGCAGTTGGGGCAGTACGTC.

This clonotype was seen many times. The chain couples TRBV12-3 or TRBV12-4 to TRBJ1-1; maybe TRBD1 (6 bases). V was cut by 7 bases and J by 2 bases, with 17 bases left in between. The CDR3 is 15 amino acids. The CDR3 reads CASTGGRTPNTEAFF. The DNA for the CDR3 is TGTGCCAGCACGGGGGGCCGGACACCCAACACTGAAGCTTTCTTT.

V is TRBV18 and J is TRBJ1-2; 7 bases fit TRBD1. The V and J ends lost 3 bases and 2 bases, in that order; junction bases with no gene match: 6. CDR1 and CDR2 from the germline V gene are KGHSH and LQKENI. This CDR3 contains 15 residues. The CDR3 DNA reads TGTGCCAGCTCACCGGCGACAGGGATGAACTATGGCTACACCTTC. Translated, it gives CASSPATGMNYGYTF.

V and J are TRBV4-2 and TRBJ2-2; 10 nucleotides match TRBD2. The CDR3 totals 18 residues. Germline CDR1 and CDR2: LGHNA and YNFKEQ. V dropped 0 bases and J dropped 0; count of bases not matched to a gene: 4. The CDR3 region has the DNA TGTGCCAGCAGCCAAGATCCAGCGGGGGGGCCGAACACCGGGGAGCTGTTTTTT. It encodes CASSQDPAGGPNTGELFF.

This clonotype has just a few counts. The chain recombines TRBV7-2 with TRBJ2-5; TRBD2 aligns across 8 bases. The V and J ends lost 5 bases and 7 bases, in that order; junction bases with no gene match: 9. The CDR3 sequence is 14 residues long. Germline CDR1 reads SGHTA; CDR2 reads FQGNSA. DNA of the CDR3: TGTGCCAGCAGCCCTCGGGGGGCGGGGGGGACCCAGTACTTC. Translating it yields CASSPRGAGGTQYF. Drawing the rest from reference TRBV7-2 and TRBJ2-5, the complete variable domain is GAGVSQSPSNKVTEKGKDVELRCDPISGHTALYWYRQSLGQGLEFLIYFQGNSAPDKSGLPSDRFSAERTGGSVSTLTIQRTQQEDSAVYLCASSPRGAGGTQYFGPGTRLLVL.

This clonotype appeared a few times. The V and J genes are TRBV9 and TRBJ2-7; TRBD2 might be the D (5 bases). Germline V gives CDR1 SGDLS, CDR2 YYNGEE. Trimming removed 4 bases at V and 0 bases at J, with 11 bases between. The CDR3 contains 14 residues. Here the CDR3 reads CASSPSGDSYEQYF. CDR3 nucleotide sequence: TGTGCCAGCAGCCCAAGCGGCGACTCCTACGAGCAGTACTTC. Full variable domain (outside the CDR3, taken from reference TRBV9 and TRBJ2-7): DSGVTQTPKHLITATGQRVTLRCSPRSGDLSVYWYQQSLDQGLQFLIQYYNGEERAKGNILERFSAQQFPDLHSELNLSSLELGDSALYFCASSPSGDSYEQYFGPGTRLTVT.

This clonotype was seen more than once but under ten times. The chain recombines TRBV29-1 with TRBJ2-5, with D tentatively TRBD2 (6 bases). V lost 6 bases to trimming and J lost 1 base, with 12 bases between them. Germline V gives CDR1 SQVTM, CDR2 ANQGSEA. This CDR3 has 13 residues. The CDR3 sequence is CSVERGIQETQYF. CDR3 bases: TGCAGCGTCGAACGGGGGATCCAAGAGACCCAGTACTTC.

The gene calls are TRBV20-1 and TRBJ1-6, with D perhaps TRBD1 (5 bases). The length of the CDR3 is 16 residues. From germline, CDR1 is DFQATT and CDR2 SNEGSKA (reference sequence). Trimming removed 2 bases from V and 6 bases from J, with 17 bases in between. CDR3 sequence: CSARRGVAGGNSPLHF. The CDR3 DNA reads as TGCAGTGCTAGACGGGGGGTGGCAGGAGGTAATTCACCCCTCCACTTT.

J is TRBJ2-7 and V is TRBV4-2; the D is unclear. V gave up 0 bases and J gave up 3 bases, with 15 bases separating them. This CDR3 comprises 16 residues. Germline CDR1 is LGHNA and CDR2 is YNFKEQ. CDR3 amino acids: CASSQEFTSPLYEQYF. Written as DNA, the CDR3 is TGTGCCAGCAGCCAAGAATTCACCTCACCACTCTACGAGCAGTACTTC.

This clonotype was detected ten times or more. The chain links TRBV5-1 to TRBJ1-3; 7 bases match TRBD1. The CDR3 covers 15 residues. Per germline, CDR1 SGHRS and CDR2 YFSETQ. V shed 3 bases, J shed 0 bases, and the junction held 3 bases outside the gene matches. CDR3 loop: CASSWGQSSGNTIYF. The CDR3 bases are TGCGCCAGCAGCTGGGGACAGAGCTCTGGAAACACCATATATTTT.

This chain links TRBV4-1 with TRBJ2-3; D gene uncertain. V was trimmed by 1 base and J by 4 bases, leaving 9 bases between them. This CDR3 is 14 amino acids long. CDR1 MGHRA and CDR2 YSYEKL come from the germline V gene. The CDR3 DNA is TGCGCCAGCAGCCAAGGGTTAGTCCCAGATACGCAGTATTTT. Its translation: CASSQGLVPDTQYF.